Presented here are 21 T cell receptor beta chains from one specimen sequenced in a study of cytomegalovirus exposure and HLA in healthy donors. PCR primers comprised 60 Vbeta and 13 Jbeta primers. Profiling relied on immunoSEQ multiplex PCR, and the TCRdb table lists in-frame clones only, not all of them. The sample lists some 150,000 clones, about 80% occurring once. Material for sequencing was PBMCs. The source of these receptors is a male donor in good health and CMV-seronegative.

The chain combines TRBV14 with TRBJ1-1, with D possibly matching TRBD1 (6 bases). The V gene's germline CDR1 is SGHDN and CDR2 FVKESK. The V and J ends lost 0 bases and 5 bases respectively, with 7 bases between them. The CDR3 has 13 residues. This CDR3 reads CASSQDQGTEAFF. Here the CDR3 DNA reads TGTGCCAGCAGCCAAGATCAGGGGACTGAAGCTTTCTTT.

This chain uses TRBV19 with TRBJ2-4; tentative D call: TRBD2 (6 bases). The V end lost 3 bases, the J end lost 0 bases, and 9 bases lay between the germline ends. This CDR3 contains 15 residues. Germline CDR1 reads LNHDA; CDR2 reads SQIVND (reference sequence). The CDR3 sequence: CASSMEGKAKNIQYF. In nucleotides, the CDR3 is TGTGCCAGTAGTATGGAGGGTAAAGCCAAAAACATTCAGTACTTC.

The chain uses TRBV6-6 and TRBJ2-5, with TRBD2 matching 9 bases. This CDR3 is 15 amino acids long. Germline-derived CDR1 and CDR2 are MNHNY and SVGAGI (reference sequence). Trimming took 2 bases from V and 2 from J; bases not matched to a gene: 3. CDR3 region: CASSYGGLAQETQYF. For the CDR3, the DNA is TGTGCCAGCAGTTACGGGGGACTAGCTCAAGAGACCCAGTACTTC.

The chain combines TRBV4-3 with TRBJ1-1; weak D call: TRBD1 (6 bases). Germline lookup yields CDR1 LGHNA and CDR2 YSLEER. Trimming removed 4 bases from V and 0 bases from J, with 9 bases in between. The CDR3 contains 14 residues. DNA for the CDR3: TGCGCCAGCAGCCGGCAGGGGATGAACACTGAAGCTTTCTTT. Protein sequence: CASSRQGMNTEAFF.

V is TRBV29-1 and J is TRBJ2-3; D is possibly TRBD1 (6 bases). Trimming took off 0 bases at V and 1 base at J, with 29 bases between the two ends. Germline CDR1 SQVTM, CDR2 ANQGSEA. The CDR3 spans 21 residues. In nucleotides, the CDR3 is TGCAGCGTTGAAGATGTATGGTCAGGGGCAGGGGCCTTTTTGGGCACAGATACGCAGTATTTT. It codes for CSVEDVWSGAGAFLGTDTQYF.

CDR3 in amino acids: CAISEAGVTTEAFF. In DNA, the CDR3 is TGTGCCATCAGTGAGGCGGGGGTCACCACTGAAGCTTTCTTT. This chain joins TRBV10-3 and TRBJ1-1; weak D call: TRBD1 (5 bases). CDR3 length: 14 amino acids. Germline-derived CDR1 and CDR2 are ENHRY and SYGVKD. Deletions cut 2 bases from V and 4 bases from J, with 11 bases between.

This clone has more than one count but fewer than ten. The chain combines TRBV6-5 with TRBJ1-2; possible D gene TRBD1, 6 bases. V was shortened by 4 bases and J by 0 bases, with 15 bases between the two germline ends. The CDR3 sequence is 16 residues long. CDR1 is MNHEY, CDR2 SVGAGI, per germline. The CDR3 loop is CASSWGGSPSNYGYTF. CDR3 DNA sequence: TGTGCCAGCAGTTGGGGGGGCTCACCCTCTAACTATGGCTACACCTTC.

The chain has TRBV19 and TRBJ1-1, with D possibly TRBD1 on 5 matching bases. In germline, CDR1 is LNHDA, CDR2 SQIVND (reference sequence). V lost 10 bases to trimming and J lost 2 bases, with 14 bases between them. The CDR3 loop spans 13 amino acids. DNA for the CDR3: TGTGCCACCAACCGGGGGGTAAACACTGAAGCTTTCTTT. Protein product: CATNRGVNTEAFF.

The chain employs TRBV2 and TRBJ1-5, with 10 bases lining up with TRBD1. Germline trimming cut 5 bases from V and 5 bases from J; bases unmatched to any gene: 9. Germline V gene lookup returns CDR1 SNHLY and CDR2 FYNNEI. The CDR3 runs 16 residues. CDR3 residues: CASSFFQTGGHQPQHF. CDR3 DNA sequence: TGTGCCAGCAGTTTTTTCCAGACAGGGGGCCATCAGCCCCAGCATTTT.

The rearrangement uses TRBV27 and TRBJ2-1, with D tentatively TRBD2 (5 bases). CDR1 and CDR2 from the germline V gene are MNHEY and SMNVEV (reference sequence). V was trimmed by 2 bases and J by 4 bases, leaving 15 bases between them. The CDR3 is 16 residues long. Here the CDR3 DNA reads TGTGCCAGCAGTTTAGCAGCCGGAGGAAGGTACAATGAGCAGTTCTTC. The encoded protein is CASSLAAGGRYNEQFF.

In DNA, the CDR3 is TGTGCCAGTAGTATCCGACGAGACAGAGGCAATCAGCCCCAGCATTTT. Translation gives CASSIRRDRGNQPQHF. This chain links TRBV19 with TRBJ1-5, with D possibly being TRBD1 (5 bases). CDR3 length equals 16 residues. Germline values: CDR1 LNHDA, CDR2 SQIVND (reference sequence). V lost 3 bases and J lost 2, with 14 bases in between.

The rearrangement joins TRBV5-8 to TRBJ2-2; tentatively, D is TRBD1 (6 bases). Germline-derived CDR1 and CDR2 are SGHTS and YDEGEE. This CDR3 is built from 15 residues. Trimming stripped 7 bases from V and 3 bases from J, with 16 bases between. The CDR3 DNA is TGTGCCAGCGAAAGAAGGGGGATCGACACCGGGGAGCTGTTTTTT. Residues: CASERRGIDTGELFF. Together with reference TRBV5-8 and TRBJ2-2, the CDR3 gives the full variable domain: EAGVTQSPTHLIKTRGQQATLRCSPISGHTSVYWYQQALGLGLQFLLWYDEGEERNRGNFPPRFSGRQFPNYSSELNVNALELEDSALYLCASERRGIDTGELFFGEGSRLTVL.

This clone was observed a handful of times. The chain employs TRBV29-1 and TRBJ1-1; weak D call: TRBD1 (5 bases). This CDR3 is built from 12 residues. V was trimmed by 7 bases and J by 6 bases, leaving 15 bases between them. Germline loops: CDR1 SQVTM, CDR2 ANQGSEA. CDR3 sequence: CSAGGRSAEAFF. CDR3 in DNA: TGCAGCGCGGGGGGTCGATCGGCTGAAGCTTTCTTT.

The chain joins TRBV10-2 to TRBJ2-2; TRBD1 matches at 10 bases. The V and J ends lost 6 bases and 4 bases, in that order; junction bases with no gene match: 8. In germline, CDR1 is WSHSY, CDR2 SAAADI. There are 16 residues in the CDR3. CDR3 loop: CASRDDRGRVTGELFF. The CDR3 DNA sequence: TGCGCCAGCAGAGACGACAGGGGGCGAGTCACCGGGGAGCTGTTTTTT.

V is TRBV5-4 and J is TRBJ2-7; a weak D match, TRBD1 (6 bases). Germline V lookup: CDR1 SGHNT, CDR2 YYREEE (reference sequence). CDR3 length: 14 residues. Trimming left V 1 base short and J 5 bases short, with 13 bases between. In DNA form, the CDR3 reads TGTGCCAGCAGCTTGACAGGGACGAAGGACGAGCAGTACTTC. This gives the protein CASSLTGTKDEQYF. Filled out from reference TRBV5-4 and TRBJ2-7, the complete variable domain reads ETGVTQSPTHLIKTRGQQVTLRCSSQSGHNTVSWYQQALGQGPQFIFQYYREEENGRGNFPPRFSGLQFPNYSSELNVNALELDDSALYLCASSLTGTKDEQYFGPGTRLTVT.

V is TRBV29-1 and J is TRBJ2-1; 11 nucleotides match TRBD2. This CDR3 contains 16 residues. With V trimmed by 5 bases and J by 4 bases, 10 bases remained unmatched. The germline gives CDR1 SQVTM, CDR2 ANQGSEA. DNA of the CDR3: TGCAGCGTTCCCCCCCTGACTAGCGGGGATTACAATGAGCAGTTCTTC. This encodes CSVPPLTSGDYNEQFF.

The rearrangement uses TRBV7-2 and TRBJ1-5, with unresolved D. Germline V lookup: CDR1 SGHTA, CDR2 FQGNSA. V was clipped by 5 bases and J by 7 bases, with 12 bases between them. CDR3 length equals 13 residues. The DNA of the CDR3 is TGTGCCAGCAGCCCCGGGCGGGCGCAGCCCCAGCATTTT. Protein sequence: CASSPGRAQPQHF.

This clone was picked up a small number of times. The CDR3 coding sequence is TGTGCCAGTAGTACGGTTGCCGGGGAGCTGTTTTTT. Its translation is CASSTVAGELFF. V usage is TRBV19 and J usage is TRBJ2-2; D gene uncertain. V was trimmed by 4 bases and J by 6 bases, leaving 6 bases between them. Germline V gene lookup returns CDR1 LNHDA and CDR2 SQIVND (reference sequence). CDR3 size: 12 residues.

A note on this clone: One end of the junction is discordant with germline, which a read error may explain. The CDR3 DNA reads TGTGCCGGCAGCTCGCGGGGGGGCGCGTCAGAGACCCAGTACTTC. Translating it yields CAGSSRGGASETQYF. The chain links TRBV7-2 to TRBJ2-5, with 9 bases identical to TRBD2. CDR1 and CDR2 from the germline V gene are SGHTA and FQGNSA. This CDR3 has 15 residues.

A few counts support this clone. The chain carries TRBV9 and TRBJ2-1, with D maybe TRBD2 (6 bases). The length of the CDR3 is 15 residues. Germline CDR1 and CDR2: SGDLS and YYNGEE. V lost 0 bases, J lost 9 bases, and 16 bases lay in between. The CDR3 here is CASSVAELIGGEQFF. The CDR3 nucleotides read TGTGCCAGCAGCGTAGCGGAGCTGATCGGGGGTGAGCAGTTCTTC.

The rearrangement links TRBV20-1 to TRBJ1-1; a possible D gene is TRBD1 (6 bases). The CDR3 covers 11 residues. The germline CDR1 and CDR2 sequences are DFQATT and SNEGSKA (reference sequence). V was shortened by 5 bases and J by 10 bases, with 14 bases between the two germline ends. The CDR3 DNA is TGCAGTGCTCAGGACAGTCTAACAGCTTTCTTT. Translating gives CSAQDSLTAFF.